This T cell receptor (beta chain) emerged from a study of blood T cell repertoires in COVID-19. Clones were sequenced by immunoSEQ multiplex PCR, and TCRdb holds only the in-frame ones, with some missing. The sample contains 180,000 or so clones, about nine tenths of which appear only once. The CDR3 runs to 19 residues. The germline V gene encodes CDR1 SGDLS and CDR2 YYNGEE. V lost 2 bases to trimming and J lost 0 bases, with 21 bases between them. Sequencing input: PBMCs or T cells enriched from blood (not recorded which). The chain combines TRBV9 with TRBJ2-1; a possible D gene is TRBD2 (5 bases). This receptor was taken from a woman in her late teens or twenties who had recovered from COVID-19. For the CDR3, the DNA is TGTGCCAGCAGCGTTGGGCCCTTCAGCGGCGAGAGCTCCTACAATGAGCAGTTCTTC. As protein: CASSVGPFSGESSYNEQFF.